This TCR beta chain was captured in a study of OX40 agonist ivuxolimab in advanced cancers. Study-level background: Ivuxolimab was an agonistic, fully human IgG2 monoclonal antibody directed against OX40 (CD134), a costimulatory receptor. Partial responses occurred in three dose-escalation patients: two with cutaneous melanoma and one with hepatocellular carcinoma. Intravenous ivuxolimab was administered to patients every 2 weeks at six dose levels: 0.01, 0.1, 0.3, 1.5, 3 and 10 mg/kg. Among the 52 dose-escalation patients, around 19 had hepatocellular carcinoma, around 15 melanoma, 9 renal cell carcinoma and 9 head and neck cancer. The monotherapy dose-escalation portion (N of about 50 patients) of the phase I ivuxolimab trial is reported in the paper. The point of sequencing TCRbeta in the periphery was to test whether ivuxolimab changed TCR sequence diversity and drove clonal T-cell expansion. In the dose-escalation cohort, around 80% of patients were male, and the mean age was around 65 years with a range of roughly 23 to 79. Patients were allowed to have had prior anti-PD-1, anti-PD-L1 or anti-CTLA-4 therapy, and approximately 43% of the dose-escalation patients had previously received checkpoint inhibitors. General findings and caveats noted by the study authors: Clonal expansion of both CD4+ and CD8+ blood T cells was observed from baseline to week 6 at doses 0.1 to 3.0 mg/kg. In the 0.1-3.0 mg/kg groups, partial responders were among the patients with the lowest normalized peripheral clonal expansion, particularly in CD8+ T cells. The antigen specificity of the clonally expanded peripheral T cells was not determined. After ivuxolimab, CD8+ T cells had more expanded clones than CD4+ T cells on average. Low levels of normalized T-cell clonal expansion were also shown by some nonresponding patients.

This clone was observed a few times. This clone's antigen is unknown. Base qualities are not provided; no much larger clone lies one nucleotide away. Reading from cysteine to phenylalanine, the CDR3 counts 14 amino acids. Of the read, only the CDR3 DNA is kept; its 42 bases are in frame from base 1. CDR1 and CDR2 were assigned from the germline V gene as SGDLS and YYNGEE. Cut back by 3 bases and 1 base, the V and J ends lie 11 bases apart. Genomic DNA was extracted from sorted cells for sequencing of the TCRbeta CDR3 region. The immunoSEQ Assay was used for sequencing of TCRbeta CDR3 regions. TCRdb retrieved this table from immuneACCESS and kept in-frame rearrangements only. Not all clones are present; in checked studies, unresolved V genes account for under half, and no reason is known for the remainder. In this sample the table shows fewer than 55,000 clones, approximately 81% of which occur a single time. The ten largest clones capture about 5.8% of the sample.

The trial excluded patients who had a history of autoimmune disease or were on systemic immunosuppression. Peripheral blood for TCR sequencing was collected from all dose cohorts at baseline, on cycle 4 day 1, and on cycle 7 day 1. Samples came from an open-label, multicenter, first-in-human phase I dose-escalation trial of ivuxolimab. Adults with locally advanced or metastatic melanoma, renal cell carcinoma, hepatocellular carcinoma or head and neck squamous cell carcinoma were enrolled in the trial. Before TCR sequencing, CD4+ T cells and CD8+ T cells from peripheral blood were sorted into separate populations.

The TCR originated in an adult with an advanced solid tumor such as melanoma, head and neck, liver or kidney cancer. In this chain, TRBV9 is recombined with TRBJ2-7, with TRBD1 tentatively as D gene (5 bases match). The source was CD4+ or CD8+ T cells sorted from blood, collected in a trial of the OX40 agonist ivuxolimab. CDR3 reads: CASSAKGLSYEQYF. Here is the DNA: TGTGCCAGCAGCGCCAAGGGGTTATCCTACGAGCAGTACTTC.